This T cell receptor (beta chain) was profiled in a study of OX40 agonist ivuxolimab in advanced cancers. CDR1 is LGHNA and CDR2 is YNFKEQ in the germline V gene. The CDR3 length is 17 residues. V lost 1 base and J 0 bases, leaving 10 bases between the germline ends. Produced via immunoSEQ multiplex PCR; TCRdb's table is partial and in-frame only. The profile covers fewer than 65,000 clones, with just under 90% appearing a single time and around 5.8% taken by the ten largest. Enrollment shut out patients with autoimmune disease history or systemic immunosuppression. Baseline was the first blood sampling point, followed by cycle 4 day 1 and cycle 7 day 1.

The sequencing here drew on CD4+ or CD8+ T cells sorted from blood, taken in a trial of the OX40 agonist ivuxolimab. This clonotype originated in an adult with an advanced solid tumor such as melanoma, head and neck, liver or kidney cancer. The chain recombines TRBV4-2 with TRBJ2-6; no reliable D call. CDR3 amino acids: CASSQGHRISGANVLTF. CDR3 nucleotide sequence: TGTGCCAGCAGCCAAGGGCATCGTATCTCTGGGGCCAACGTCCTGACTTTC.